This entry is about one TCR beta chain. As yet, its antigen is unknown. The sample belongs to a study of immune evolution from preneoplasia to lung adenocarcinoma. CDR1 is PRHDT, CDR2 FYEKMQ, per germline (reference sequence). The CDR3 is made up of 13 amino acids. V lost 5 bases and J 5 bases, leaving 12 bases between the germline ends. The protocol was immunoSEQ multiplex PCR, while the TCRdb copy is restricted to in-frame clones and leaves out a portion. The sample includes over 6,500 clones, 80% of them seen just once. Findings and caveats of the study: From normal lung to invasive adenocarcinoma, top clone frequencies appeared to decrease. Normal lung had highest clonality; later lesions appeared denser, more diverse.

Resections took place in Japan or China from about 2014 to 2018. H&E slides confirmed each diagnosis, reviewed by two pathologists independently. The TCR was taken from a person aged 65-85 years with lung adenocarcinoma. The specimen was FFPE adjacent normal lung tissue. The V and J genes are TRBV13 and TRBJ1-1, with a possible D match to TRBD1 (6 bases). CDR3 bases: TGTGCCAGCAGCCCGACCCAGGGGACTGAAGCTTTCTTT. This codes for CASSPTQGTEAFF.